Reported below is one T cell receptor beta chain. Its antigen is unidentified. This sample is part of a study of blood T cells in healthy people across ages. Points from the study as a whole: Long-lived and aged donors differed, with more naive CD4+ cells and higher diversity in the long-lived.

Combining a sample-barcoded 5' primer with a J-beta primer mix, a second PCR ran for roughly 7 to 12 cycles. No fewer than 3 million CDR3-containing paired-end reads came from each sample. TCRdb called the 5' RACE reads again in MiXCR, with one record for every CDR3 protein. The data hold about 1.5 million distinct CDR3 sequences, with about 42% observed a single time. The CDR3 consists of 15 residues. Deletions cut 0 bases from V and 0 bases from J, with 11 bases between. Germline V CDR1 and CDR2: DFQATT, SNEGSKA (reference sequence). This sequence was found in a woman aged 18-30 years in good health. The specimen was blood. This sequence joins TRBV20-1 and TRBJ2-5; maybe TRBD2 (5 bases). The CDR3 loop reads CSAREFTGYQETQYF. The CDR3 region has the DNA TGCAGTGCTAGAGAGTTCACGGGGTACCAAGAGACCCAGTACTTC.